The 2 T cell receptor beta chains presented below share a single source sample, sequenced in a study of technical replicates of blood from a handful of donors. Some clones are missing from TCRdb's copy, which holds only in-frame ones; the method was immunoSEQ multiplex PCR. Counted here are about 84,000 clones, around 97% occurring once; the ten biggest clones make up less than 0.2%. Sequenced material: T cells isolated from PBMCs. These receptors were collected from a human donor in good health.

The chain combines TRBV28 with TRBJ2-5; D not resolved. CDR1 is MDHEN and CDR2 is SYDVKM in the germline V gene. The CDR3 runs 13 residues. Trimming shortened V by 4 bases and J by 2 bases, and 8 bases separated the two germline ends. CDR3 nucleotide sequence: TGTGCCAGCAGTTCTAACAGACAAGAGACCCAGTACTTC. Its translation is CASSSNRQETQYF. The full variable domain, in which reference TRBV28 and TRBJ2-5 provide the parts outside the CDR3, is DVKVTQSSRYLVKRTGEKVFLECVQDMDHENMFWYRQDPGLGLRLIYFSYDVKMKEKGDIPEGYSVSREKKERFSLILESASTNQTSMYLCASSSNRQETQYFGPGTRLLVL.

This clone was seen a single time. J is TRBJ2-1 and V is TRBV2; 8 bases match TRBD2. The germline CDR1 and CDR2 sequences are SNHLY and FYNNEI. V was pared by 4 bases and J by 4 bases, with 6 bases of the junction left unmatched. This CDR3 has 15 residues. CDR3 sequence: CASSVLAGLYNEQFF. The CDR3 bases are TGTGCCAGCAGTGTTCTAGCGGGTCTTTACAATGAGCAGTTCTTC.